This is a list of T cell receptor beta chains from one sample in a study of blood T cell repertoires in COVID-19. The data were produced by immunoSEQ multiplex PCR, yet TCRdb's version contains in-frame clones alone and is incomplete. Of over 55,000 clones listed, around 83% are singletons. The sample comprised peripheral blood. These receptors came from a man between 45 and 60 years old with COVID-19, enrolled during active disease. The CDR3 runs from the conserved cysteine through the conserved F or W. The order of the fields is clone size, V gene, J gene, D gene, CDR3 DNA, CDR3 protein. A D gene is named only where the DNA matches it firmly. The listing skips clone size in some rows; elsewhere it reads once, few, many or a size class.

size: NA; V: TRBV5-6; J: TRBJ1-4; D: TRBD1; DNA: TGTGCCAGCAGCAGACAGGGGGCTAAGGGTGAAAAACTGTTTTTT; CDR3: CASSRQGAKGEKLFF
size: few; V: TRBV5-4; J: TRBJ2-6; D: NA; DNA: TGTGCCAGCAGCGCTAGAGGTCCCTCTGGCTCTGGGGCCAACGTCCTGACTTTC; CDR3: CASSARGPSGSGANVLTF
size: NA; V: TRBV7-3; J: TRBJ1-4; D: TRBD1; DNA: TGTGCCAGCAGCCCCCAGGGGGGTCATGAAAAACTGTTTTTT; CDR3: CASSPQGGHEKLFF
size: NA; V: TRBV18; J: TRBJ2-7; D: TRBD1; DNA: TGTGCCAGCTCACCAAGGACAGGGACCTACGAGCAGTACTTC; CDR3: CASSPRTGTYEQYF
size: NA; V: TRBV18; J: TRBJ1-1; D: TRBD1; DNA: TGTGCCAGCTCACCACCCATAGGACAGGGGACCACTGAAGCTTTCTTT; CDR3: CASSPPIGQGTTEAFF
size: NA; V: TRBV10-1; J: TRBJ2-7; D: NA; DNA: TGCGCCAGCACCTTACTAGCTGAAGCCTACGAGCAGTACTTC; CDR3: CASTLLAEAYEQYF
size: once; V: TRBV6-5; J: TRBJ1-5; D: TRBD1; DNA: TGTGCCAGCAGTTACAATACAGGGGCGAATCAGCCCCAGCATTTT; CDR3: CASSYNTGANQPQHF
size: few; V: TRBV28; J: TRBJ2-2; D: NA; DNA: TGTGCCAGCAGTTTGTACATCCCCGGGGAGCTGTTTTTT; CDR3: CASSLYIPGELFF
size: once; V: TRBV19; J: TRBJ2-2; D: TRBD1; DNA: TGTGCCAGTATAGGCCGGGACAGATCGAACACCGGGGAGCTGTTTTTT; CDR3: CASIGRDRSNTGELFF
size: NA; V: TRBV28; J: TRBJ1-1; D: TRBD1; DNA: TGTGCCAGCAGTTGGGGGACAGTTCAGAACACTGAAGCTTTCTTT; CDR3: CASSWGTVQNTEAFF
size: NA; V: TRBV24-1; J: TRBJ2-5; D: TRBD2; DNA: TGTGCCACCAGTGAGGGGGGACTAGCGGGAATCGAGACCCAGTACTTC; CDR3: CATSEGGLAGIETQYF